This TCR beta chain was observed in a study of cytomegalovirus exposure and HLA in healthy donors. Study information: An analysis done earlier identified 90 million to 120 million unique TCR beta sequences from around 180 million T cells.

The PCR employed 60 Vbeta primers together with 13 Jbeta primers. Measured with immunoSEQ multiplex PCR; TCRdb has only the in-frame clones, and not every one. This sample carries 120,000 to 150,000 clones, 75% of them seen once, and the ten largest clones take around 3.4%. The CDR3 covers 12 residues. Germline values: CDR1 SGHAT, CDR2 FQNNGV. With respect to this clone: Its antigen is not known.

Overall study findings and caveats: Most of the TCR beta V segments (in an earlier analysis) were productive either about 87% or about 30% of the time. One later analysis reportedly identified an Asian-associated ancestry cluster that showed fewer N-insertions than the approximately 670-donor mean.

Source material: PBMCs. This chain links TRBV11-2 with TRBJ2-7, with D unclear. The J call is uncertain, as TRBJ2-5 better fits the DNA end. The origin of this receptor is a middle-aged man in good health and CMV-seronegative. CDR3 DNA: TGTGCCAGCAGCTCCCTCGGGGAGACCCAGTACTTC. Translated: CASSSLGETQYF.